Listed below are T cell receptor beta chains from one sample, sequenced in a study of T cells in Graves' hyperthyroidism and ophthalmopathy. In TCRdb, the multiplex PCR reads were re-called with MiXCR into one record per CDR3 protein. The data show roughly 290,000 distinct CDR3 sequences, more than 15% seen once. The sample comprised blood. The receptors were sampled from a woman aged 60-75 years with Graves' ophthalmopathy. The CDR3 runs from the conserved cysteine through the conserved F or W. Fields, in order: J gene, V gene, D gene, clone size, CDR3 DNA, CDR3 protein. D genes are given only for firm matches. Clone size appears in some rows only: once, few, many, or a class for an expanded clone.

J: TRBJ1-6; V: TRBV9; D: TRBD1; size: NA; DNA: TGTGCCAGCAGCGCTCCGCTTTCGGGACAGGGGGATAATTCACCCCTCCACTTT; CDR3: CASSAPLSGQGDNSPLHF
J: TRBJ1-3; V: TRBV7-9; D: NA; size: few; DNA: TGTGCCAGCAGCCCCATTGTACAAACTACTGGAAACACCATATATTTT; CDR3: CASSPIVQTTGNTIYF
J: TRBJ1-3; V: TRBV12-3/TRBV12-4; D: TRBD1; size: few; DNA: TGTGCCAGCAGGAGACAGGGATCTGGAAACACCATATATTTT; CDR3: CASRRQGSGNTIYF
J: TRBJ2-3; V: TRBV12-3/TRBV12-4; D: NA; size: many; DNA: TGTGCCAGCACCTTGCTCGGTACGCAGTATTTT; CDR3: CASTLLGTQYF
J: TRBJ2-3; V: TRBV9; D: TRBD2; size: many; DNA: TGTGCCAGCAGCGTTCCTAGCGGGACAGATACGCAGTATTTT; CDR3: CASSVPSGTDTQYF
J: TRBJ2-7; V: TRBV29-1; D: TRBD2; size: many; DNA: TGCAGCGTTGCTGGGACTAGCCGCCCCGTCTCCTACGAGCAGTACTTC; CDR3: CSVAGTSRPVSYEQYF
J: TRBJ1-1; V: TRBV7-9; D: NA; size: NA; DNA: TGTGCCAGCAGCTTAGGTTACGGGGGGAACACTGAAGCTTTCTTT; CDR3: CASSLGYGGNTEAFF
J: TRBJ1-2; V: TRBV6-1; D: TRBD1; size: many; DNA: TGTGCCAGCAGTGAAGTATACCAGGGGGCGCCCTATGGCTACACCTTC; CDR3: CASSEVYQGAPYGYTF
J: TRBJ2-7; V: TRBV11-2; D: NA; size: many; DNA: TGTGCCAGCAGCTTTTCGGTCAGTAGCTCCTACGAGCAGTACTTC; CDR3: CASSFSVSSSYEQYF
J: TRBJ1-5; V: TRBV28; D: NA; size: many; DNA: TGTGCCATCCCCGGGAGGGGTAGCAATCAGCCCCAGCATTTT; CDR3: CAIPGRGSNQPQHF
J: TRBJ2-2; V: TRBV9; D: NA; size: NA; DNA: TGTGCTAGCAGCGTAGACCTTTCCGGGGAGCTGTTTTTT; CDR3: CASSVDLSGELFF
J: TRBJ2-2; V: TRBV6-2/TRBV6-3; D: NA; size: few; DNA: TGTGCCAGCGAGAACACCGGGGAGCTGTTTTTT; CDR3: CASENTGELFF
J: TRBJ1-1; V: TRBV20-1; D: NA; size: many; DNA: TGCAGTGCTGCAGGGGATCATGATGACACTGAAGCTTTCTTT; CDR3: CSAAGDHDDTEAFF
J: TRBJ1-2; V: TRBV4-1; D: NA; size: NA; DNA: TGCGCCAGCAGCCAAGTTGGGGTTTTTGGGGGCTACACCTTC; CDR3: CASSQVGVFGGYTF
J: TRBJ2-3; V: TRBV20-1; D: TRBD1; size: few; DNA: TGCAGTGCCCCGACAGGGGATGGCACAGATACGCAGTATTTT; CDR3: CSAPTGDGTDTQYF
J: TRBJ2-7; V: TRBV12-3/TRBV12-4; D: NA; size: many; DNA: TGTGCCACAAATGGGGCCAGGAGCGACGAGCAGTACTTC; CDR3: CATNGARSDEQYF
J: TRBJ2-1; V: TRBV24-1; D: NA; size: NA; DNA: TGTGCCACCAGTAGAGCGAGAGGAACAGATGAGCAGTTCTTC; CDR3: CATSRARGTDEQFF
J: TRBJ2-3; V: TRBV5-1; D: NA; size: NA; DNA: TGCGCCAGCAGCTTGGCGGGGTTTGGGGGCGCAGTCACAGATACGCAGTATTTT; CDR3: CASSLAGFGGAVTDTQYF
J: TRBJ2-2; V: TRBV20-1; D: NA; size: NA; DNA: TGCAGTGCTAGAGATTCAAGGGGCAACACCGGGGAGCTGTTTTTT; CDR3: CSARDSRGNTGELFF
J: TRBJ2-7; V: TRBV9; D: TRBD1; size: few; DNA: TGTGCCAGCAGCGTAGATACAGGGGGTAGGGAGCAGTACTTC; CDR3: CASSVDTGGREQYF
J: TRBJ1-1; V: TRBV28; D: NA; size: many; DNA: TGTGCCAGCCAACAGGGAGGGAACACTGAAGCTTTCTTT; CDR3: CASQQGGNTEAFF
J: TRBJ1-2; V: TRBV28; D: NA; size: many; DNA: TGTGCCAGCAGTCTCCCCCGGGACAACTATGGCTACACCTTC; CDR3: CASSLPRDNYGYTF
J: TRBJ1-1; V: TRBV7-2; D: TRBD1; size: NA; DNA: TGTGCCAGCAGCATCCAGGGGGCCACGAACACTGAAGCTTTCTTT; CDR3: CASSIQGATNTEAFF
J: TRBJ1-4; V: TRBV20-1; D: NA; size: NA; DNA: TGCAGTGCTCCCAGCCCTCGTGCAACTAATGAAAAACTGTTTTTT; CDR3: CSAPSPRATNEKLFF